The next 7 T cell receptor beta chains were all read from a single sample in a study of vaccination effects on CD4 cells after COVID-19. These receptors lack a known antigen. TCRdb keeps only in-frame clones here, not all; method: immunoSEQ multiplex PCR. The repertoire holds tens of thousands of clones, with under 85% as singletons. After expansion with viral peptide pools in the ViraFEST assay, antigen-specific CD4+ T cells were sequenced. Between days 9 and 10 of culture, CD4+ T cells were separated out. Each participant was given two doses of one vaccine (BNT162b2 or mRNA-1273). This material consisted of CD4+ T cells from PBMCs cultured with HCoV-NL63 spike peptides, taken after COVID-19 vaccination. These TCRs come from a human donor who received a COVID-19 vaccine.

The chain has TRBV5-5 and TRBJ1-4; TRBD1 matches at 8 bases. This CDR3 has 14 residues. V trimming: 6 bases; J trimming: 4 bases; junction bases outside the gene matches: 5. Germline V CDR1 and CDR2: SGHKS, YYEKEE (reference sequence). CDR3 DNA: TGTGCCAGCAAATGGGACAGGAATAATGAAAAACTGTTTTTT. Translating gives CASKWDRNNEKLFF.

This clone was seen only a few times. The gene calls are TRBV4-2 and TRBJ2-7; 10 bases are a match to TRBD2. CDR3 size: 16 residues. J gave up 0 bases and V 2 bases, and 4 bases lay outside the gene matches. Germline V gene lookup returns CDR1 LGHNA and CDR2 YNFKEQ. In nucleotides, the CDR3 is TGTGCCAGCAGCCAACAAAGCGGGGGGGACTCCTACGAGCAGTACTTC. Translation gives CASSQQSGGDSYEQYF.

The gene calls are TRBV11-2 and TRBJ2-3, with 7 nucleotides matching TRBD2. There are 14 residues in the CDR3. The germline V gene encodes CDR1 SGHAT and CDR2 FQNNGV. After removal of 2 bases from V and 4 bases from J, the junction contained 3 bases not matched to a gene. CDR3 DNA sequence: TGTGCCAGCAGCTTACATGGGGGGGCAGATACGCAGTATTTT. Its translation is CASSLHGGADTQYF. Complete variable domain (other parts from reference TRBV11-2 and TRBJ2-3): EAGVAQSPRYKIIEKRQSVAFWCNPISGHATLYWYQQILGQGPKLLIQFQNNGVVDDSQLPKDRFSAERLKGVDSTLKIQPAKLEDSAVYLCASSLHGGADTQYFGPGTRLTVL.

This chain joins TRBV27 and TRBJ2-7; unclear D gene. The length of the CDR3 is 14 residues. CDR1 and CDR2 (germline): MNHEY, SMNVEV (reference sequence). V was shortened by 4 bases and J by 2 bases, with 12 bases between the two germline ends. CDR3 coding DNA: TGTGCCAGCAGTTCTGCGACAAACCCCTACGAGCAGTACTTC. It is translated as CASSSATNPYEQYF.

J is TRBJ2-1 and V is TRBV20-1; TRBD1 aligns across 8 bases. In germline, CDR1 is DFQATT, CDR2 SNEGSKA (reference sequence). The trim removed 3 bases at V and 5 bases at J, leaving 9 bases unmatched. The CDR3 covers 15 residues. CDR3 nucleotide sequence: TGCAGTGCTAGTGGGCTTGGACAGGGCCACAATGAGCAGTTCTTC. It is translated as CSASGLGQGHNEQFF.

V and J are TRBV10-3 and TRBJ1-2, with TRBD1 identical over 8 bases. The CDR3 is made up of 17 amino acids. With 2 bases clipped from V and 5 bases from J, the junction kept 13 bases outside the gene matches. From germline, CDR1 is ENHRY and CDR2 SYGVKD. The CDR3 DNA follows: TGTGCCATCAGTGAGCTTCTTCGAGTCCAGGGGGCGTATGGCTACACCTTC. Its protein is CAISELLRVQGAYGYTF.

The V gene is TRBV2, the J gene TRBJ1-3; no clear D. CDR1 and CDR2 (germline): SNHLY, FYNNEI. With 3 bases removed from V and 0 bases from J, the gap between germline ends came to 12 bases. The CDR3 runs 16 residues. This CDR3 is CASSEQGILSGNTIYF. CDR3 sequence (DNA): TGTGCCAGCAGTGAGCAAGGTATACTCTCTGGAAACACCATATATTTT.